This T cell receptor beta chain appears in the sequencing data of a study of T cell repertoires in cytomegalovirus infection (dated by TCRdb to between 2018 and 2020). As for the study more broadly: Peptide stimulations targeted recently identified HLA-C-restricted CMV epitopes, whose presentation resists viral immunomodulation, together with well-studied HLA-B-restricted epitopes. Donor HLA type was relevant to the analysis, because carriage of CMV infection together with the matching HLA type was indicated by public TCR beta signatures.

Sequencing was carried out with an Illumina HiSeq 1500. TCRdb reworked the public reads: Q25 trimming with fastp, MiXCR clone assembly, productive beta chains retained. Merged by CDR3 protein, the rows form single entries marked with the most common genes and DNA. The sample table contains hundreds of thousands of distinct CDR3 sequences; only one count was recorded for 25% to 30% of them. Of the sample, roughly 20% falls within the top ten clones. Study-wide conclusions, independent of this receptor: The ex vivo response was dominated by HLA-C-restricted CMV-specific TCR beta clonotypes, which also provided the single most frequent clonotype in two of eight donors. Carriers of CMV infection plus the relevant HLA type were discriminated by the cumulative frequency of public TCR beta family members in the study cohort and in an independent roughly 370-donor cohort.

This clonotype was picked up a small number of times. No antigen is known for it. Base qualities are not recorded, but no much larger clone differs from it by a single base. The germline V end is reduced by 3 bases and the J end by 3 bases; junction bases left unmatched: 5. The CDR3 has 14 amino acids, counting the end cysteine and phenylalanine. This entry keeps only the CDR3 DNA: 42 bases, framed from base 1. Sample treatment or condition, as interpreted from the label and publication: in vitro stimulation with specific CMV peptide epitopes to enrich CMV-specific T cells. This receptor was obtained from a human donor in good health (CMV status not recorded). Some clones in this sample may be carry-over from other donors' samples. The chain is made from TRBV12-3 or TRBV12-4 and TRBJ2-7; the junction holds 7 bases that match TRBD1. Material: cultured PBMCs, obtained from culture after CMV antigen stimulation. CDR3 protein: CASSFSDRNYEQYF. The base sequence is TGTGCCAGCAGTTTTTCGGACAGGAACTACGAGCAGTACTTC.